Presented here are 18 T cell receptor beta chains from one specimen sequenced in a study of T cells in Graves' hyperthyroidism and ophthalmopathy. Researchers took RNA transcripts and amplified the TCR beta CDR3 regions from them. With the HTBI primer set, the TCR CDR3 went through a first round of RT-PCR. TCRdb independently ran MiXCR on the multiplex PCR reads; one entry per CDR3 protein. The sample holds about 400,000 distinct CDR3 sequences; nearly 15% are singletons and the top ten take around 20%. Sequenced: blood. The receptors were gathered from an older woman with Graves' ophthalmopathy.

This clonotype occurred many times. In nucleotides, the CDR3 is TGCAGCGTTAGGACTTACTCCTACGAGCAGTACTTC. It encodes CSVRTYSYEQYF. The J gene is TRBJ2-7, the V gene TRBV29-1, with D possibly matching TRBD2 (5 bases). This CDR3 region has 12 residues. Germline CDR1 SQVTM, CDR2 ANQGSEA. Trimming stripped 5 bases from V and 0 bases from J, with 8 bases between.

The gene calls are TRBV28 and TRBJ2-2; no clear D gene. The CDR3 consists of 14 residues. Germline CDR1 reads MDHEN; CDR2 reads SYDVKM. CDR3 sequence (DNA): TGTGTCACCGCCCCCTTATCCTCCGCCGGGGAGCTGTTTTTT. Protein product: CVTAPLSSAGELFF.

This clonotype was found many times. In DNA form, the CDR3 reads TGTGCCAGCAGGGGGGAAGTCGAGCAGTACTTC. Residues: CASRGEVEQYF. The chain links TRBV28 to TRBJ2-7, with D perhaps assigned TRBD1 or TRBD2 (5 bases each). Trimming pared 6 bases from V and 6 bases from J, leaving 9 bases between. CDR3 length: 11 residues. Germline CDR1 MDHEN, CDR2 SYDVKM.

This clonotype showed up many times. As DNA, the CDR3 is TGTGCCAGCAGTTACTCGATTCCAGCGGGAGGGTGGCAGTTCTTC. Its protein product is CASSYSIPAGGWQFF. The gene calls are TRBV6-6 and TRBJ2-1, with TRBD2 matching 10 bases. CDR3 length: 15 residues. The V and J ends lost 0 bases and 12 bases, in that order; junction bases with no gene match: 8. Germline V gene sequence: CDR1 MNHNY, CDR2 SVGAGI (reference sequence).

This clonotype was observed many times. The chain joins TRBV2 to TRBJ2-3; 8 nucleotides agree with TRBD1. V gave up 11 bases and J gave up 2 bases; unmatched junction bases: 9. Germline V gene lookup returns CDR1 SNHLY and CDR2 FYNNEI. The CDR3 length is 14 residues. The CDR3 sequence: CACSGGAPTDTQYF. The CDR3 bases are TGTGCCTGCTCAGGGGGCGCCCCCACAGATACGCAGTATTTT.

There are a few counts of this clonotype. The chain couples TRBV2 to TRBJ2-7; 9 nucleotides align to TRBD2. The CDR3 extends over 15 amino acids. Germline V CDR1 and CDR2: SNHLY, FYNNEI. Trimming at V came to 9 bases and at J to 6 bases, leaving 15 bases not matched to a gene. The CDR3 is CASHGAGGTTLEQYF. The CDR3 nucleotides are TGTGCCAGTCATGGGGCGGGAGGGACCACTCTCGAGCAGTACTTC.

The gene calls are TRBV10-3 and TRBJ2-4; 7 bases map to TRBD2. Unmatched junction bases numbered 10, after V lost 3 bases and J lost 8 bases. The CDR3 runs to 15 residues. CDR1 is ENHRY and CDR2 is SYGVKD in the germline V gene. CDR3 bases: TGTGCCATCAGTGACCATGGCGGGAGTGGCGACATTCAGTACTTC. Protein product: CAISDHGGSGDIQYF.

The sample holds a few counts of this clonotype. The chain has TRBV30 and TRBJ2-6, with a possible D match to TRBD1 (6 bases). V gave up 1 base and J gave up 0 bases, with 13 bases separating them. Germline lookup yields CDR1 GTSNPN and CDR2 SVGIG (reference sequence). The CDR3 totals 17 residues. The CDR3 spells CAWSAPGHSSGANVLTF. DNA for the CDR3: TGTGCCTGGAGTGCCCCGGGACACAGCTCTGGGGCCAACGTCCTGACTTTC.

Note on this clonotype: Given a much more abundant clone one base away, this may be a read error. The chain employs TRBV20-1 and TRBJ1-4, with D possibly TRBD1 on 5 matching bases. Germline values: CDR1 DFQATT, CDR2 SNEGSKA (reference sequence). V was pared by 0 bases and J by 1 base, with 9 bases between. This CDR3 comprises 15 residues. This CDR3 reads CSARDRDETNEKLFF. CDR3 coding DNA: TGCAGTGCTAGAGATCGGGACGAAACTAATGAAAAACTGTTTTTT.

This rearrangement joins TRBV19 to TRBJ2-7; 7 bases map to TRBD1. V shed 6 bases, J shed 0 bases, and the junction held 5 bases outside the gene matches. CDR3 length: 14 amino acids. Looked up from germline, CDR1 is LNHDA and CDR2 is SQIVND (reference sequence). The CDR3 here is CASSRDSDSYEQYF. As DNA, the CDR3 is TGTGCCAGTAGCCGGGACAGTGACTCCTACGAGCAGTACTTC.

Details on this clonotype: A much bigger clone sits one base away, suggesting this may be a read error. CDR3 residues: CASSLSGRGVSANEKLFF. The CDR3 region has the DNA TGTGCCAGCAGTTTATCCGGGAGAGGGGTGTCAGCTAATGAAAAACTGTTTTTT. The chain employs TRBV28 and TRBJ1-4; tentatively, D is TRBD1 (5 bases). The CDR3 is 18 amino acids. Germline V gene sequence: CDR1 MDHEN, CDR2 SYDVKM. Trimming removed 1 base from V and 3 bases from J, with 18 bases in between. Complete variable domain (other parts from reference TRBV28 and TRBJ1-4): DVKVTQSSRYLVKRTGEKVFLECVQDMDHENMFWYRQDPGLGLRLIYFSYDVKMKEKGDIPEGYSVSREKKERFSLILESASTNQTSMYLCASSLSGRGVSANEKLFFGSGTQLSVL.

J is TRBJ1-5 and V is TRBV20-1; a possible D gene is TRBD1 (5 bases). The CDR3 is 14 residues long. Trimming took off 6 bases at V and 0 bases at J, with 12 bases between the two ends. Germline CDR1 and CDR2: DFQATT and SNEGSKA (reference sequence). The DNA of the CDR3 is TGCAGTGCCGCCCGGGACGTTAGCAATCAGCCCCAGCATTTT. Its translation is CSAARDVSNQPQHF.

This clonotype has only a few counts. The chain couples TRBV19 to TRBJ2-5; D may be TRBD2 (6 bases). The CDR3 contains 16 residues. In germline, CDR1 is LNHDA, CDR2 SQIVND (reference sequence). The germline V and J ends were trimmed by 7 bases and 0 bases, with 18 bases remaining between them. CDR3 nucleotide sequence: TGTGCCAGTACCGAAACCCACGCTAGCGACCAAGAGACCCAGTACTTC. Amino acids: CASTETHASDQETQYF.

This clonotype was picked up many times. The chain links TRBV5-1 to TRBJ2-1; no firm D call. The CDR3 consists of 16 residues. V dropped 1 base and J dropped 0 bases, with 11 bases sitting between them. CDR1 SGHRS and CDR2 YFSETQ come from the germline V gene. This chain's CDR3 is CASSLPGLSSYNEQFF. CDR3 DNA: TGCGCCAGCAGCTTGCCGGGCCTGAGCTCCTACAATGAGCAGTTCTTC.

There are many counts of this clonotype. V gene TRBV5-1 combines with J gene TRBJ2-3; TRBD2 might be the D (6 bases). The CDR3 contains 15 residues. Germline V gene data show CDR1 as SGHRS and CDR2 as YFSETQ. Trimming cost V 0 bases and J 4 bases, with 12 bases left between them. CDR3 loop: CASSLEGGRSDTQYF. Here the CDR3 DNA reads TGCGCCAGCAGCTTGGAGGGAGGACGGTCAGATACGCAGTATTTT.

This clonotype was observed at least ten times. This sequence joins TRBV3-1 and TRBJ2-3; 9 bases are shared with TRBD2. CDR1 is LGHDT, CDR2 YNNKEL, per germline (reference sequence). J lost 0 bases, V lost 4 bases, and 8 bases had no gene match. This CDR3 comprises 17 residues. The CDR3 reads CASSPGLALASTDTQYF. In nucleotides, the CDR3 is TGTGCCAGCAGCCCGGGACTAGCACTTGCTAGCACAGATACGCAGTATTTT.

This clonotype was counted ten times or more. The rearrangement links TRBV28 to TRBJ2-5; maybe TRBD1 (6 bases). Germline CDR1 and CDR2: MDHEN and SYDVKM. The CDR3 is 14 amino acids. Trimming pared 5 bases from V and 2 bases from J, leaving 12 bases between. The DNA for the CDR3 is TGTGCCAGCAGTCCCGTTGGACAGCAAGAGACCCAGTACTTC. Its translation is CASSPVGQQETQYF.

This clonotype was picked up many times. The CDR3 spells CASSGDGPYGYTF. The CDR3 DNA follows: TGTGCCAGCAGCGGGGATGGACCCTATGGCTACACCTTC. This chain links TRBV2 with TRBJ1-2; D uncertain. The germline V and J ends were trimmed by 6 bases and 4 bases, with 12 bases remaining between them. Looked up from germline, CDR1 is SNHLY and CDR2 is FYNNEI. This CDR3 is built from 13 residues.